Listed below are T cell receptor beta chains from one sample, sequenced in a study of immune evolution from preneoplasia to lung adenocarcinoma. Clones were read by immunoSEQ multiplex PCR, and TCRdb kept only the in-frame ones, dropping some. Altogether some 3,300 clones are present, about four fifths being singletons, with the ten largest covering approximately 15%. Sample: FFPE adjacent normal lung tissue. These receptor sequences come from a person aged 60 to 80 with lung adenocarcinoma. Both conserved end residues are part of each CDR3. Fields, in order: clone size, CDR3 length, V gene, D gene, J gene, CDR3 protein, CDR3 DNA. A D gene is named only where the DNA matches it firmly. Clone size is not always given. Where it is, it says once, few, many or a class for expanded clones.

clone_size: .; cdr3_length: 12; v_call: TRBV5-1; d_call: .; j_call: TRBJ2-6; cdr3_aa: CASSSGANVLTF; cdr3_nt: TGCGCCAGCAGCTCTGGGGCCAACGTCCTGACTTTC
clone_size: .; cdr3_length: 13; v_call: TRBV7-3; d_call: .; j_call: TRBJ2-2; cdr3_aa: CASSFSPTGELFF; cdr3_nt: TGTGCCAGCAGCTTCTCTCCGACCGGGGAGCTGTTTTTT
clone_size: .; cdr3_length: 13; v_call: TRBV29-1; d_call: .; j_call: TRBJ1-2; cdr3_aa: CSVQGSVLGGYTF; cdr3_nt: TGCAGCGTTCAAGGGTCCGTGTTAGGGGGCTACACCTTC
clone_size: .; cdr3_length: 14; v_call: TRBV11-2; d_call: .; j_call: TRBJ1-5; cdr3_aa: CASSTIGGNQPQHF; cdr3_nt: TGTGCCAGCAGCACGATAGGGGGGAATCAGCCCCAGCATTTT
clone_size: .; cdr3_length: 14; v_call: TRBV28; d_call: TRBD1; j_call: TRBJ1-1; cdr3_aa: CASWDRGAATEAFF; cdr3_nt: TGTGCCAGCTGGGACAGGGGGGCGGCCACTGAAGCTTTCTTT
clone_size: .; cdr3_length: 14; v_call: TRBV9; d_call: .; j_call: TRBJ1-3; cdr3_aa: CASSVGGTGNTIYF; cdr3_nt: TGTGCCAGCAGCGTAGGGGGGACAGGAAACACCATATATTTT
clone_size: .; cdr3_length: 13; v_call: TRBV19; d_call: TRBD1; j_call: TRBJ2-3; cdr3_aa: CASSIDGTVLKYF; cdr3_nt: TGTGCCAGTAGTATAGATGGGACAGTGCTGAAGTATTTT
clone_size: .; cdr3_length: 13; v_call: TRBV29-1; d_call: .; j_call: TRBJ1-4; cdr3_aa: CSVYDRLNEKLFF; cdr3_nt: TGCAGCGTCTACGACAGGCTTAATGAAAAACTGTTTTTT
clone_size: few; cdr3_length: 14; v_call: TRBV10-3; d_call: .; j_call: TRBJ2-1; cdr3_aa: CAINPGVSYNEQFF; cdr3_nt: TGTGCCATCAATCCGGGAGTGTCCTACAATGAGCAGTTCTTC
clone_size: once; cdr3_length: 15; v_call: TRBV9; d_call: .; j_call: TRBJ2-6; cdr3_aa: CASSSGVVGANVLTF; cdr3_nt: TGTGCCAGCAGCTCCGGCGTGGTTGGGGCCAACGTCCTGACTTTC
clone_size: .; cdr3_length: 16; v_call: TRBV7-9; d_call: TRBD2; j_call: TRBJ2-1; cdr3_aa: CASSLGAGTTNNEQFF; cdr3_nt: TGTGCCAGCAGCTTAGGAGCGGGGACTACCAATAATGAACAGTTCTTC
clone_size: .; cdr3_length: 18; v_call: TRBV4-1; d_call: TRBD2; j_call: TRBJ2-7; cdr3_aa: CASSQVLQRETRGDEQYF; cdr3_nt: TGCGCCAGCAGCCAAGTGTTACAGCGGGAGACTCGGGGAGACGAGCAGTACTTC
clone_size: .; cdr3_length: 13; v_call: TRBV29-1; d_call: .; j_call: TRBJ1-1; cdr3_aa: CSARVERNTEAFF; cdr3_nt: TGCAGCGCCAGGGTGGAAAGGAACACTGAAGCTTTCTTT
clone_size: .; cdr3_length: 17; v_call: TRBV21-1; d_call: .; j_call: TRBJ1-1; cdr3_aa: CASSKLTSGWENTEAFF; cdr3_nt: TGTGCCAGCAGCAAATTGACGTCAGGGTGGGAGAACACTGAAGCTTTCTTT
clone_size: .; cdr3_length: 14; v_call: TRBV30; d_call: .; j_call: TRBJ2-2; cdr3_aa: CAWATGGGTGELFF; cdr3_nt: TGTGCCTGGGCCACAGGGGGGGGGACCGGGGAGCTGTTTTTT
clone_size: large; cdr3_length: 12; v_call: TRBV7-9; d_call: TRBD1; j_call: TRBJ1-1; cdr3_aa: CASRPTGAEAFF; cdr3_nt: TGTGCCAGCAGACCTACAGGGGCTGAAGCTTTCTTT
clone_size: .; cdr3_length: 12; v_call: TRBV1; d_call: .; j_call: TRBJ2-4; cdr3_aa: CTSSEKANIQYF; cdr3_nt: TGCACCAGCAGCGAAAAGGCAAACATTCAGTACTTC
clone_size: .; cdr3_length: 15; v_call: TRBV7-9; d_call: .; j_call: TRBJ1-4; cdr3_aa: CASSFFGGTNEKLFF; cdr3_nt: TGTGCCAGCAGCTTTTTCGGGGGGACTAATGAAAAACTGTTTTTT
clone_size: .; cdr3_length: 13; v_call: TRBV10-2; d_call: TRBD1; j_call: TRBJ1-5; cdr3_aa: CASSESGEDRVHF; cdr3_nt: TGCGCCAGCAGTGAGTCTGGGGAGGACAGGGTGCATTTT
clone_size: few; cdr3_length: 15; v_call: TRBV9; d_call: .; j_call: TRBJ1-1; cdr3_aa: CASSVDYRTNTEAFF; cdr3_nt: TGTGCCAGCAGCGTAGATTACAGGACGAACACTGAAGCTTTCTTT
clone_size: few; cdr3_length: 14; v_call: TRBV6-5; d_call: TRBD2; j_call: TRBJ2-3; cdr3_aa: CASSHGGSTDTQYF; cdr3_nt: TGTGCCAGCAGCCACGGGGGGAGCACAGATACGCAGTATTTT
clone_size: .; cdr3_length: 15; v_call: TRBV4-3; d_call: .; j_call: TRBJ1-1; cdr3_aa: CASSARRGMNTEAFF; cdr3_nt: TGCGCCAGCAGCGCCAGACGGGGCATGAACACTGAAGCTTTCTTT
clone_size: .; cdr3_length: 14; v_call: TRBV10-3; d_call: TRBD1; j_call: TRBJ1-5; cdr3_aa: CAVGTGDSNQPQHF; cdr3_nt: TGTGCCGTAGGGACAGGGGATAGCAATCAGCCCCAGCATTTT
clone_size: .; cdr3_length: 13; v_call: TRBV18; d_call: TRBD1; j_call: TRBJ1-5; cdr3_aa: CASTKTGDQPQHF; cdr3_nt: TGTGCCAGCACAAAGACAGGGGACCAGCCCCAGCATTTT
clone_size: once; cdr3_length: 14; v_call: TRBV9; d_call: TRBD1; j_call: TRBJ1-5; cdr3_aa: CASSAGTAASPQHF; cdr3_nt: TGTGCCAGCAGCGCCGGGACAGCCGCATCGCCCCAGCATTTT
clone_size: .; cdr3_length: 12; v_call: TRBV25-1; d_call: .; j_call: TRBJ1-2; cdr3_aa: CASSDGWGSYTF; cdr3_nt: TGTGCCAGCAGTGATGGGTGGGGAAGCTACACCTTC
clone_size: .; cdr3_length: 16; v_call: TRBV11-2; d_call: .; j_call: TRBJ2-5; cdr3_aa: CASSTQGTLIGETQYF; cdr3_nt: TGTGCCAGCAGCACTCAGGGGACCCTAATCGGAGAGACCCAGTACTTC
clone_size: .; cdr3_length: 16; v_call: TRBV7-9; d_call: TRBD2; j_call: TRBJ2-3; cdr3_aa: CASSALYGEGADTQYF; cdr3_nt: TGTGCCAGCAGCGCCCTTTATGGGGAGGGAGCAGATACGCAGTATTTT